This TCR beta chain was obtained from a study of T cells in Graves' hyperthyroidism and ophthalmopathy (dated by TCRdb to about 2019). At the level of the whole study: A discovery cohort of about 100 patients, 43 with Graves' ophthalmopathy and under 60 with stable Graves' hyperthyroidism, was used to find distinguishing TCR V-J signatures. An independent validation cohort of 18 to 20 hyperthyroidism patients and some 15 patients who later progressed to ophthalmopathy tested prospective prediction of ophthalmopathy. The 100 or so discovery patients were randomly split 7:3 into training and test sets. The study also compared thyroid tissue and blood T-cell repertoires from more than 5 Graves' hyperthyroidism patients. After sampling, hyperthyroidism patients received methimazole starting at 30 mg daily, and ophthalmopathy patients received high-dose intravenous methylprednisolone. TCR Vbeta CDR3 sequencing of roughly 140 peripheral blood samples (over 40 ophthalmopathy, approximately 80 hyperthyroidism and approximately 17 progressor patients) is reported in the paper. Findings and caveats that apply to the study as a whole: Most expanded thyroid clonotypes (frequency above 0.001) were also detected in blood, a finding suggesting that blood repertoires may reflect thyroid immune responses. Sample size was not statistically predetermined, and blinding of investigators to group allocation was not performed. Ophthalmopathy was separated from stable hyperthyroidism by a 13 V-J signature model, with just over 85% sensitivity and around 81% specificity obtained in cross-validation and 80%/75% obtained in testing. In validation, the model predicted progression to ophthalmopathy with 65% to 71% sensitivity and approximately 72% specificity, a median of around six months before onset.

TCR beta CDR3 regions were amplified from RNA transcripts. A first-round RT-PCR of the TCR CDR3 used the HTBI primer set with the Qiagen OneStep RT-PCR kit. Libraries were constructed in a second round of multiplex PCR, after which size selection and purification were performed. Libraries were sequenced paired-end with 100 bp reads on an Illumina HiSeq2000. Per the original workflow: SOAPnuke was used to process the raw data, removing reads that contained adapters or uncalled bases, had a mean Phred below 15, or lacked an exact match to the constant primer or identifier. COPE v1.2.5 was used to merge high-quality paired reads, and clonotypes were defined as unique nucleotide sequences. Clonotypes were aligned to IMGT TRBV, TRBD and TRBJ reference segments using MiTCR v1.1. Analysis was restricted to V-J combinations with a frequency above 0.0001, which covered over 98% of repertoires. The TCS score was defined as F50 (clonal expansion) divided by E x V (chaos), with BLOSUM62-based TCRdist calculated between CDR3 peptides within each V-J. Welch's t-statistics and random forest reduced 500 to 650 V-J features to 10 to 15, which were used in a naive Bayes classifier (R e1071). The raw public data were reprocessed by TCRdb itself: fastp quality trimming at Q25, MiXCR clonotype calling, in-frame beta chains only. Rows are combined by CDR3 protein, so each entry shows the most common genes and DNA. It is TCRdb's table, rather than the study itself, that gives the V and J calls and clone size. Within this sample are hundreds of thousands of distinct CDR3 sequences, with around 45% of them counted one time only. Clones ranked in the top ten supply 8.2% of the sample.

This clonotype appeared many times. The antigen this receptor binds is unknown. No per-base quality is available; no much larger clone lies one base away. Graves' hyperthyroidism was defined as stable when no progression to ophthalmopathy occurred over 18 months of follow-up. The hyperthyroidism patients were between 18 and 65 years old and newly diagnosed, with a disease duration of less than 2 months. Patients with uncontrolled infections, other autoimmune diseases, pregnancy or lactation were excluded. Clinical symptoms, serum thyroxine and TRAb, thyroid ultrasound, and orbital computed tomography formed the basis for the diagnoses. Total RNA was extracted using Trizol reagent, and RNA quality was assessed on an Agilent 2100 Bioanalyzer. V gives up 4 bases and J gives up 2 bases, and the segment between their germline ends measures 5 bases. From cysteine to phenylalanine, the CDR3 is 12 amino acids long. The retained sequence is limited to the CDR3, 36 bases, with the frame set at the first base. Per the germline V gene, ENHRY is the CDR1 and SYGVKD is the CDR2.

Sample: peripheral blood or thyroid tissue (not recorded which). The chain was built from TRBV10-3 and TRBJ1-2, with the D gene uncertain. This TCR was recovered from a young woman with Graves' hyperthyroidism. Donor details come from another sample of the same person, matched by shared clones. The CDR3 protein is CAISGGNYGYTF. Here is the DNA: TGTGCCATCAGTGGTGGGAACTATGGCTACACCTTC.